The clone carrying this T cell receptor (beta chain) was counted ten times or more. Germline V gene lookup returns CDR1 SGHVS and CDR2 FNYEAQ. Trimming took off 5 bases at V and 1 base at J, with 8 bases between the two ends. There are 14 residues in the CDR3. The entry originates in a study of neurological immune-mediated disorders. TCRdb recomputed calls from the 5' RACE reads with MiXCR, one row per CDR3 protein. The profile shows about 76,000 distinct CDR3 sequences, 15% to 20% of them singletons. Sequenced input: PBMCs. The rearrangement uses TRBV7-6 and TRBJ2-2, with D uncertain. The clonotype comes from a woman aged 40 to 50 in good health. CDR3: CASSPPVNTGELFF. The CDR3 nucleotides are TGTGCCAGCAGCCCCCCGGTGAACACCGGGGAGCTGTTTTTT. Based on the CDR3 plus reference TRBV7-6 and TRBJ2-2, the full variable domain is GAGVSQSPRYKVTKRGQDVALRCDPISGHVSLYWYRQALGQGPEFLTYFNYEAQQDKSGLPNDRFSAERPEGSISTLTIQRTEQRDSAMYRCASSPPVNTGELFFGEGSRLTVL.